The text below deals with one T cell receptor (beta chain). This clonotype was observed a few times. Its recognized antigen is unknown. Per-base quality was not reported, and no clone a single base away is much larger than it. Amplification of TCR beta CDR3 regions was carried out from RNA transcripts. For the first round of RT-PCR on the TCR CDR3, the HTBI primer set was used together with the Qiagen OneStep RT-PCR kit. A second multiplex PCR round built the libraries, followed by size selection and purification. Libraries were sequenced paired-end with 100 bp reads on an Illumina HiSeq2000. On the study's bioinformatics: SOAPnuke was used to process the raw data, throwing out any read that contained adapters or uncalled bases, had a mean Phred below 15, or lacked an exact constant-primer or identifier match. COPE v1.2.5 was used to merge the high-quality paired reads, and each unique nucleotide sequence was defined as a clonotype. MiTCR v1.1 was used to align clonotypes to the IMGT TRBV, TRBD and TRBJ reference segments. The analysis was restricted to V-J combinations with a frequency above 0.0001, which together covered just over 98% of the repertoires. The TCS score was defined as the ratio of F50 (clonal expansion) to E x V (chaos), calculated using BLOSUM62-based TCRdist between CDR3 peptides within each V-J. Welch's t-statistics and random forest reduced 500 to 550 V-J features to 13, which were used in a naive Bayes classifier (R e1071). Using fastp trimming at Q25 and MiXCR clonotype assembly, TCRdb reanalyzed the public sequencing data and kept in-frame beta chains. Rows merge per CDR3 protein into single entries with the most common DNA and genes. Clone size and V and J calls follow TCRdb, not the original study. The sample table shows about 290,000 distinct CDR3 sequences, and roughly 13% are seen once. The ten largest clones take up 7.9% of the sample.

Graves' hyperthyroidism was defined as stable when no progression to ophthalmopathy occurred over 18 months of follow-up. Hyperthyroidism patients were aged 18 to 65 years and newly diagnosed, with disease duration of less than 2 months. Any patient with an uncontrolled infection, another autoimmune disease, pregnancy or lactation was excluded. Diagnoses relied on clinical symptoms, serum thyroxine and TRAb, thyroid ultrasound and orbital computed tomography. Ficoll-Paque density gradient centrifugation was used to isolate PBMCs from around 9.1 ml of fresh peripheral blood. Total RNA was extracted with Trizol reagent, and quality was checked on an Agilent 2100 Bioanalyzer. The germline V gene specifies SQVTM as CDR1 and ANQGSEA as CDR2. Between the V and J ends, shortened by 2 bases and 8 bases respectively, the junction contains 13 bases. Taken from cysteine to phenylalanine, the CDR3 has 13 residues. The entry retains the CDR3 DNA only, 39 bases that are in frame from base 1.

The data originate from a study of T cells in Graves' hyperthyroidism and ophthalmopathy (dated by TCRdb to the late 2010s). Notes on the research overall: Peripheral blood was collected at initial diagnosis, before any treatment. To identify TCR V-J signatures that set the groups apart, the researchers used a discovery cohort of about a hundred patients, made up of under 45 with Graves' ophthalmopathy and some 55 with stable Graves' hyperthyroidism. Whether ophthalmopathy could be predicted prospectively was tested in an independent validation cohort made up of under 20 hyperthyroidism patients plus 17 patients who later progressed to ophthalmopathy. The approximately 100 discovery patients were divided at random into training and test sets in a 7:3 ratio. In addition, the study compared T-cell repertoires in thyroid tissue and in blood from a handful of Graves' hyperthyroidism patients. Following sampling, methimazole starting at 30 mg daily was given to hyperthyroidism patients, and high-dose intravenous methylprednisolone was given to ophthalmopathy patients. The paper reports TCR Vbeta CDR3 sequencing of 140 or so peripheral blood samples: approximately 41 ophthalmopathy, fewer than 80 hyperthyroidism and 17 progressor patients. The full study reports these points: In validation, progression to ophthalmopathy was predicted by the model with around 70% sensitivity and 72% to 85% specificity, a median of about 6.8 months before onset. In cross-validation, a model built on a 13 V-J signature told ophthalmopathy apart from stable hyperthyroidism with approximately 90% sensitivity and around 84% specificity, and in testing the same model reached 80%/75%. No statistical method was used to set the sample size in advance, and investigators knew the group allocation. Blood samples also contained most of the expanded thyroid clonotypes (frequency above 0.001), which suggests that blood repertoires may reflect thyroid immune responses.

Material for sequencing was blood. The chain employs TRBV29-1 and TRBJ2-1; the D region possibly corresponds to TRBD1 (5 bases align). The receptor's source is a woman aged 40-49 years with Graves' hyperthyroidism. The CDR3 reads CSVESPGSDEQFF. The base sequence is TGCAGCGTTGAATCCCCAGGGTCGGATGAGCAGTTCTTC.